This is a list of T cell receptor beta chains from one sample in a study of beta chain features in type 1 diabetes. Some clones are missing from TCRdb's copy, which holds only in-frame ones; the method was immunoSEQ multiplex PCR. The sample lists 400,000 to 450,000 clones; approximately 15% were seen once. Sequences were obtained from naive CD4+ T cells from blood. These receptors all stem from a man aged 25-40 years in good health. CDR3s include the opening cysteine and the closing phenylalanine or tryptophan. Each record gives: V gene, J gene, D gene, clone size, CDR3 length, CDR3 protein, CDR3 DNA. The D gene is left open where the match is weak. Clone size is shown for a subset of rows, as once, few, many or a class of expanded clone.

>TRBV30|TRBJ1-1|TRBD1|.|14
CAWSGGQINTEAFF
TGTGCCTGGAGTGGGGGACAGATCAACACTGAAGCTTTCTTT
>TRBV18|TRBJ2-1|TRBD2|.|15
CASSPPPLAGVNIVF
TGTGCCAGCTCACCACCCCCGCTAGCGGGAGTAAATATAGTCTTC
>TRBV19|TRBJ2-7|TRBD1|few|15
CASSGPGQGDYEQYF
TGTGCCAGTAGTGGTCCGGGACAGGGGGACTACGAGCAGTACTTC
>TRBV10-3|TRBJ2-3|TRBD2|few|16
CAISKGLTNLGDTQYF
TGTGCCATCAGTAAGGGACTAACCAATCTAGGTGATACGCAGTATTTT
>TRBV25-1|TRBJ1-1|.|.|13
CASSALQNTEAFF
TGTGCCAGCAGTGCACTACAGAACACTGAAGCTTTCTTT
>TRBV27|TRBJ1-2|.|.|14
CASSYTPPSGGYTF
TGTGCCAGCAGCTATACTCCGCCCTCCGGGGGCTACACCTTC
>TRBV27|TRBJ2-7|.|few|17
CASSLRGSARNSYEQYF
TGTGCCAGCAGCCTGCGGGGATCGGCCAGGAACTCCTACGAGCAGTACTTC
>TRBV10-2|TRBJ2-1|.|.|14
CASRLAWAPNEQFF
TGCGCCAGCAGACTAGCTTGGGCCCCTAATGAGCAGTTCTTC
>TRBV7-8|TRBJ2-1|TRBD2|few|18
CASSLTLTSGKIYNEQFF
TGTGCCAGCAGCTTAACTCTGACTAGCGGGAAGATATACAATGAGCAGTTCTTC
>TRBV19|TRBJ2-3|.|few|14
CASIRTGSTDTQYF
TGTGCCAGTATACGCACAGGGAGTACAGATACGCAGTATTTT
>TRBV30|TRBJ1-1|TRBD1|few|13
CASQGQGATEAFF
TGTGCCTCCCAGGGACAGGGGGCCACTGAAGCTTTCTTT
>TRBV9|TRBJ2-3|.|.|13
CASSGGLPDTQYF
TGTGCCAGCAGCGGGGGACTTCCAGATACGCAGTATTTT
>TRBV5-6|TRBJ2-1|.|few|15
CASSFLQGVYNEQFF
TGTGCCAGCAGCTTTTTGCAGGGAGTATACAATGAGCAGTTCTTC
>TRBV7-9|TRBJ1-5|TRBD1|.|15
CASSPGTGIYQPQHF
TGTGCCAGCAGCCCCGGGACAGGGATCTATCAGCCCCAGCATTTT
>TRBV6-6|TRBJ2-2|.|.|15
CASSYPEGNTGELFF
TGTGCCAGCAGTTACCCGGAGGGAAACACCGGGGAGCTGTTTTTT
>TRBV30|TRBJ2-1|.|.|15
CAWSRARPSYNEQFF
TGTGCCTGGAGTAGAGCGAGGCCCTCCTACAATGAGCAGTTCTTC
>TRBV20-1|TRBJ1-1|.|.|11
CSARTAYEAFF
TGCAGTGCTAGGACGGCCTATGAAGCTTTCTTT
>TRBV6-5|TRBJ2-1|.|few|14
CASSELRVTSRQFF
TGTGCCAGCAGTGAACTTAGGGTGACTTCTCGGCAGTTCTTC
>TRBV15|TRBJ2-5|.|.|16
CATSRPHLGRVGTQYF
TGTGCCACCAGCAGACCACATCTAGGGCGGGTTGGGACCCAGTACTTC
>TRBV7-8|TRBJ2-3|.|.|13
CASSRRPADTQYF
TGTGCCAGCAGCCGGAGGCCCGCAGATACGCAGTATTTT
>TRBV18|TRBJ2-3|TRBD2|.|16
CASSRRSGSGSDTQYF
TGTGCCAGCTCACGGAGGAGCGGGAGCGGTTCAGATACGCAGTATTTT
>TRBV7-9|TRBJ2-1|.|.|16
CASSPIGRWSYNEQFF
TGTGCCAGCAGCCCCATAGGCCGGTGGTCCTACAATGAGCAGTTCTTC
>TRBV19|TRBJ2-5|.|few|13
CASTPAWGETQYF
TGTGCCAGTACCCCGGCGTGGGGGGAGACCCAGTACTTC
>TRBV14|TRBJ2-3|TRBD2|few|18
CASSETSGSGGSTDTQYF
TGTGCCAGCAGCGAAACTAGCGGGAGTGGTGGAAGCACAGATACGCAGTATTTT
>TRBV4-2|TRBJ2-6|.|.|16
CASSQAGLTGANVLTF
TGTGCCAGCAGCCAAGCTGGACTTACTGGGGCCAACGTCCTGACTTTC
>TRBV30|TRBJ2-2|TRBD2|few|16
CAWIKGKRERTGELFF
TGTGCCTGGATAAAAGGGAAGCGGGAGAGGACCGGGGAGCTGTTTTTT
>TRBV28|TRBJ2-4|.|.|13
CASSLGSETIQYF
TGTGCCAGCAGTTTGGGGTCGGAGACCATTCAGTACTTC
>TRBV28|TRBJ1-5|.|few|17
CASSFPPTIRANQPQHF
TGTGCCAGCAGTTTCCCACCCACGATCCGCGCCAATCAGCCCCAGCATTTT
>TRBV7-9|TRBJ2-5|.|.|11
CASSSEETQYF
TGTGCCAGCAGCTCGGAAGAGACCCAGTACTTC
>TRBV5-1|TRBJ2-7|.|few|13
CASRGSTNYEQYF
TGCGCCAGCAGGGGGTCAACAAACTACGAGCAGTACTTC
>TRBV6-6|TRBJ2-3|.|.|12
CASSAITDTQYF
TGTGCCAGCTCCGCTATCACAGATACGCAGTATTTT
>TRBV6-5|TRBJ1-5|.|.|13
CASSYLPGQPQHF
TGTGCCAGCAGTTACTTACCGGGCCAGCCCCAGCATTTT
>TRBV5-1|TRBJ2-3|.|few|15
CASPRRGGGTDTQYF
TGCGCCAGCCCCAGGCGGGGAGGTGGCACAGATACGCAGTATTTT
>TRBV6-5|TRBJ2-3|.|few|11
CASSSTDTQYF
TGTGCCAGCAGTTCCACAGATACGCAGTATTTT
>TRBV7-6|TRBJ2-5|TRBD1|.|13
CASSRGGRETQYF
TGTGCCAGCAGCCGAGGGGGCAGGGAGACCCAGTACTTC
>TRBV7-9|TRBJ2-3|TRBD2|.|16
CASSLLLAGSTDTQYF
TGTGCCAGCAGCTTACTACTAGCGGGGTCCACAGATACGCAGTATTTT
>TRBV10-3|TRBJ2-3|.|.|15
CAISGERSPTDTQYF
TGTGCCATCAGTGGGGAGCGGAGCCCCACAGATACGCAGTATTTT
>TRBV7-8|TRBJ2-1|.|.|14
CASSPSASYNEQFF
TGTGCCAGCAGCCCAAGCGCCAGCTACAATGAGCAGTTCTTC
>TRBV29-1|TRBJ1-1|.|few|14
CSVESGTMNTEAFF
TGCAGCGTTGAATCCGGAACAATGAACACTGAAGCTTTCTTT
>TRBV18|TRBJ1-1|.|.|13
CASSSDHNTEAFF
TGTGCCAGCTCATCGGACCACAACACTGAAGCTTTCTTT
>TRBV7-2|TRBJ2-3|TRBD2|.|14
CASRTGTSADTQYF
TGTGCCAGCAGGACCGGGACTAGCGCAGATACGCAGTATTTT
>TRBV29-1|TRBJ2-1|.|few|14
CSAYREKDYNEQFF
TGCAGCGCATACAGGGAAAAAGACTACAATGAGCAGTTCTTC
>TRBV19|TRBJ1-2|TRBD1|once|14
CASPRQGRYYGYTF
TGTGCCAGTCCCCGACAGGGGAGATACTATGGCTACACCTTC
>TRBV14|TRBJ2-1|TRBD2|.|17
CASSQDWTSGRDNEQFF
TGTGCCAGCAGCCAAGATTGGACTAGCGGGAGAGACAATGAGCAGTTCTTC
>TRBV19|TRBJ2-3|TRBD2|.|16
CASRPGLAGFPDTQYF
TGTGCCAGTAGGCCCGGACTAGCGGGATTCCCAGATACGCAGTATTTT
>TRBV28|TRBJ1-2|TRBD1|.|11
CASSIQGVQLF
TGTGCCAGCAGCATCCAGGGGGTCCAACTCTTC
>TRBV14|TRBJ2-7|.|few|13
CASSRDEILEQYF
TGTGCCAGCAGCCGGGACGAAATCCTAGAGCAGTACTTC
>TRBV15|TRBJ1-1|.|few|13
CATSIDSRGMAFF
TGTGCCACCAGCATCGACAGCCGAGGGATGGCTTTCTTT
>TRBV7-2|TRBJ1-2|.|few|12
CASSLNRAGYTF
TGTGCCAGCAGCTTAAACAGGGCTGGCTACACCTTC
>TRBV9|TRBJ1-1|.|.|13
CASSPQESTEAFF
TGTGCCAGCAGCCCACAGGAATCCACTGAAGCTTTCTTT
>TRBV7-9|TRBJ2-5|.|.|13
CASSLLSGETQYF
TGTGCCAGCAGCTTATTATCGGGAGAGACCCAGTACTTC
>TRBV15|TRBJ2-7|.|.|9
CATSMSEYF
TGTGCCACCAGCATGTCCGAGTACTTC
>TRBV27|TRBJ1-5|TRBD1|.|17
CASSLSAGGYSNQPQHF
TGTGCCAGCAGTTTATCGGCAGGGGGGTATAGCAATCAGCCCCAGCATTTT